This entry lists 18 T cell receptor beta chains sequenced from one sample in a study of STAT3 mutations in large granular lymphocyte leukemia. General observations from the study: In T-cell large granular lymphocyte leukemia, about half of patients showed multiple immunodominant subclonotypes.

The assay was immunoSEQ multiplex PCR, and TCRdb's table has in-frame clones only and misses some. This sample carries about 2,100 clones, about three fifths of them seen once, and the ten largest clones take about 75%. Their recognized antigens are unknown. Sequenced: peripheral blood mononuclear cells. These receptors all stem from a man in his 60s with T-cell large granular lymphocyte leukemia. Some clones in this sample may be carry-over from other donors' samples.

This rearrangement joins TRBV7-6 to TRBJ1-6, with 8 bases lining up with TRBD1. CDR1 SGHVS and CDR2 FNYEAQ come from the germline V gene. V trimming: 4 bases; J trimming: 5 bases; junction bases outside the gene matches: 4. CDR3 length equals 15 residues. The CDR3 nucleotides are TGTGCCAGCAGCTACACGACAGGGGATAATTCACCCCTCCACTTT. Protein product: CASSYTTGDNSPLHF.

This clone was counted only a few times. The CDR3 coding sequence is TGTGCCAGCAGTCCACAGGGGCCCCATGGCTACACCTTC. Its protein is CASSPQGPHGYTF. The chain employs TRBV27 and TRBJ1-2; 7 nucleotides match TRBD1. V shed 5 bases, J shed 6 bases, and the junction held 6 bases outside the gene matches. Germline-derived CDR1 and CDR2 are MNHEY and SMNVEV (reference sequence). The CDR3 extends over 13 amino acids.

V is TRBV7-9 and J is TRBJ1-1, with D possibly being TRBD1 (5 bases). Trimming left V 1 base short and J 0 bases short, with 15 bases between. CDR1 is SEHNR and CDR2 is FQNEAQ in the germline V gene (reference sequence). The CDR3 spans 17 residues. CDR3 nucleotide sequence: TGTGCCAGCAGCTTAGTCCCCAGAGGGGAAATGAACACTGAAGCTTTCTTT. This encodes CASSLVPRGEMNTEAFF.

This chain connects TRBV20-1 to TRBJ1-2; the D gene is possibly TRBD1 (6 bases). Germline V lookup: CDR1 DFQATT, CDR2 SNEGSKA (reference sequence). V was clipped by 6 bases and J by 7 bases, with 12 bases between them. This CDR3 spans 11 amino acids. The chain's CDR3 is CSAPGASGYTF. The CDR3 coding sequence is TGCAGTGCCCCGGGGGCCTCTGGCTACACCTTC.

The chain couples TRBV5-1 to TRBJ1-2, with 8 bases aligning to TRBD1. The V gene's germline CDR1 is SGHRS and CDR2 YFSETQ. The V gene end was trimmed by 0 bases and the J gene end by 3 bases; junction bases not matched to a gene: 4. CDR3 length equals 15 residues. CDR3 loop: CASSLGTGLDYGYTF. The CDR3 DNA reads TGCGCCAGCAGCTTGGGGACAGGGTTGGACTATGGCTACACCTTC.

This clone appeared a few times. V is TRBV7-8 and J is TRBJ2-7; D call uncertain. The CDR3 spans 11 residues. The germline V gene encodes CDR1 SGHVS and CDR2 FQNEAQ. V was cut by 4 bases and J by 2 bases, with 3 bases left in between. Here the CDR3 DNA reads TGTGCCAGCAGCTACACCTACGAGCAGTACTTC. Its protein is CASSYTYEQYF.

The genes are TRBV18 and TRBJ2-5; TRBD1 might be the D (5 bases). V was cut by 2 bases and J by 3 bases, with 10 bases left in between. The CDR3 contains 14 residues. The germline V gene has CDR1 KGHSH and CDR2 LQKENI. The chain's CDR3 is CASSPVTVEETQYF. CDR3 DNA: TGTGCCAGCTCACCAGTGACAGTGGAAGAGACCCAGTACTTC.

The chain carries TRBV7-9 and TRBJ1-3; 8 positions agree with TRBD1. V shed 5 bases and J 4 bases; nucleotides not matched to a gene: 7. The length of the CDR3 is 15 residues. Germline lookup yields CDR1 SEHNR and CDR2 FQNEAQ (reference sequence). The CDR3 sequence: CASSPQTGDGNTIYF. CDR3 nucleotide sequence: TGTGCCAGCAGCCCTCAGACAGGGGACGGAAACACCATATATTTT.

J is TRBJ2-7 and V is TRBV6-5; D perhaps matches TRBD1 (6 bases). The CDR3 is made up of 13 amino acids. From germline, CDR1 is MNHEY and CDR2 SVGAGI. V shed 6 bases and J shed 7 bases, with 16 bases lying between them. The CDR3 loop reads CASSWTDTKEQYF. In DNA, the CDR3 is TGTGCCAGCAGCTGGACAGATACTAAGGAGCAGTACTTC.

The CDR3: CAIGTDYGYTF. The CDR3 DNA is TGTGCCATCGGGACAGACTATGGCTACACCTTC. The chain has TRBV10-3 and TRBJ1-2; the match to TRBD1 covers 7 bases. With V trimmed by 8 bases and J by 3 bases, 0 bases remained unmatched. The CDR3 spans 11 residues. Per the germline V gene, CDR1 is ENHRY and CDR2 is SYGVKD.

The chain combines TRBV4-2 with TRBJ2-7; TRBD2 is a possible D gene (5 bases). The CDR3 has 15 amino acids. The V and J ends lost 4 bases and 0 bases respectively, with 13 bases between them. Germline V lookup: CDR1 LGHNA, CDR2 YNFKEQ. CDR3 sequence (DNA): TGTGCCAGCAGCCGAAGCGGCATGAGCTCCTACGAGCAGTACTTC. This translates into CASSRSGMSSYEQYF.

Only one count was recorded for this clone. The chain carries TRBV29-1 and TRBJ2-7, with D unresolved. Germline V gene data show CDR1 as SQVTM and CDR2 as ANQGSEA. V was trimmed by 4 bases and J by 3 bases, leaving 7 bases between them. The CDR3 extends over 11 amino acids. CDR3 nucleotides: TGCAGCGTTGGGGCGGACTACGAGCAGTACTTC. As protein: CSVGADYEQYF.

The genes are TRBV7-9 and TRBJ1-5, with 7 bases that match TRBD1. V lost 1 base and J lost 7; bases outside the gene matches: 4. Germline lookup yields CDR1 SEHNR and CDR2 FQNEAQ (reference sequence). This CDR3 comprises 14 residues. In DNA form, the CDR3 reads TGTGCCAGCAGCTTAGGTGCAGGGGGGCAGCCCCAGCATTTT. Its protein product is CASSLGAGGQPQHF.

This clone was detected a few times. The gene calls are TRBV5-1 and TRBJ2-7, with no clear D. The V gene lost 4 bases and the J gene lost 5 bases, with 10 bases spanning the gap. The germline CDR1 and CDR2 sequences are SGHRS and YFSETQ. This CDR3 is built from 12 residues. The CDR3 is CASSAYNDEQYF. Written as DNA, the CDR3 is TGCGCCAGCAGCGCGTACAATGACGAGCAGTACTTC.

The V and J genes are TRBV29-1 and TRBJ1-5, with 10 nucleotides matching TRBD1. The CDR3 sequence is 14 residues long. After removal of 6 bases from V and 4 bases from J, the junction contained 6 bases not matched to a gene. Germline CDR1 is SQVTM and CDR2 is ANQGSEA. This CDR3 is CSVAGTGVNQPQHF. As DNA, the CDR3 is TGCAGCGTGGCAGGGACAGGGGTAAATCAGCCCCAGCATTTT.

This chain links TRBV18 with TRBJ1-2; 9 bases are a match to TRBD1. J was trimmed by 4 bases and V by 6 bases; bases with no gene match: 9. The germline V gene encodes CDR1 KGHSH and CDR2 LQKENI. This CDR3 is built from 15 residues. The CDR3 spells CASSPGQGPGYGYTF. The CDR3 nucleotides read TGTGCCAGCTCGCCGGGACAGGGACCGGGCTATGGCTACACCTTC.

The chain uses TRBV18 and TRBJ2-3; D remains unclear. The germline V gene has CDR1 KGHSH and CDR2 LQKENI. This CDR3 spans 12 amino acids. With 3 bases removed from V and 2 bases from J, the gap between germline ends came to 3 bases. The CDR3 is CASSPDTDTQYF. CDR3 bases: TGTGCCAGCTCACCGGACACAGATACGCAGTATTTT.

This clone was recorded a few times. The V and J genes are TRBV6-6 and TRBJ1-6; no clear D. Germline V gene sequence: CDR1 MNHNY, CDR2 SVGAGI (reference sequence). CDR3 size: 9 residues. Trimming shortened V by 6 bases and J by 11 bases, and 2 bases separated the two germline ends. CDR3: CASSPPLHF. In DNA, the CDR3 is TGTGCCAGCAGCCCACCCCTCCACTTT.